The present entry profiles one T cell receptor (beta chain) with its context. Its antigen is not yet known. No quality values exist for individual bases; no much larger clone is one base distant. The CDR3 regions of human TCRbeta chains were analyzed by immunosequencing. The source study handled its data this way. Repertoire TCRs were checked for matches against a reference library of SARS-CoV-2-specific TCRs that had been generated using the MIRA antigen-specificity platform. Breadth meant the fraction of unique TCRs that were SARS-CoV-2-associated, whereas depth meant the fraction of total T cells that were SARS-CoV-2-associated. Using the MIRA data, each spike-specific TCR was assigned both to the spike region to which the TCR was reactive and to a CD4 or CD8 class. Log10-transformed breadth and depth values were compared by one-way ANOVA with Sidak's multiple comparisons tests. Imported from immuneACCESS, the table was reduced by TCRdb to in-frame sequences with V and J called. These copies leave out some clones; in studies compared against another copy, an unresolved V gene accounts for under half, and the cause of the remainder is not known. The V and J calls and the clone size are those of that table, but D and trimming were determined from the DNA. The sample table contains approximately 180,000 clones; only one count was recorded for over 80% of them. Of the sample, roughly 4% is held by the ten largest clones.

The sample is drawn from a study of T cell responses to AZD1222 COVID-19 vaccine (dated by TCRdb to about 2021). A note on the overall study: TCR sequencing was performed for fewer than 250 trial participants, of whom around 200 were given two doses of AZD1222 and around 25 were given two doses of MenACWY control vaccine. Trial participants were enrolled into age subgroups of 18-55, 56-69 and 70-plus years, which contained around 150, 28 and 57 TCR-sequenced participants, respectively.

This specimen's time point label, per the study, means: about 28 days (+/-7) after the second vaccine dose. The intended sense of this specimen's treatment or condition label: meningococcal conjugate vaccine given as trial control. Samples from vaccinated people were obtained from the UK trials COV001 and COV002, which included a single-blind randomized controlled phase 2/3 trial of AZD1222 (ChAdOx1 nCoV-19) in healthy adults. For TCRbeta chain sequencing, PBMC samples from trial participants were taken at day 0 and at day 28 after the second dose. Broader findings and caveats from the paper: Vaccine-associated CD4 TCRs spanned the whole spike protein, with dominant responses in regions 160-218 and 743-854. A significant rise in spike-specific TCR breadth and depth was observed after two AZD1222 doses relative to day 0 and relative to MenACWY recipients. Most participants were white British and females outnumbered males, and the authors suggested that clonal diversity may have been underestimated. Conclusions about previously exposed vaccinees are limited, since just a handful of AZD1222 recipients were seropositive for SARS-CoV-2 at baseline. In the small 56-69-year group, the increase in depth fell short of significance, most likely because of low power. Because no day 14 peak-response samples were available, repertoires were characterized only after the peak T cell response. Reportedly, close to half of the unique spike-specific TCRs recognized epitopes lying outside the regions that are mutated in the B.1.351 and B.1.1.7 variants.

The germline V gene gives CDR1 as SQVTM and CDR2 as ANQGSEA. Trimming at the junction amounts to 5 bases on V and 3 bases on J, and the germline ends lie 10 bases apart. From cysteine to phenylalanine, the CDR3 is 12 amino acids long. The only DNA kept is the CDR3, 36 bases in frame from the first base. The chain is encoded by TRBV29-1 joined to TRBJ2-5; no D segment can be confidently identified. The TCR sequence derives from an adult who received the MenACWY meningococcal vaccine as a control. Sequenced material: peripheral blood, taken 28 days after the second dose of the MenACWY control vaccine. CDR3 reads: CSVRTEKETQYF. In nucleotides, the sequence is TGCAGCGTTCGGACGGAGAAAGAGACCCAGTACTTC. The reference TRBV29-1 and TRBJ2-5 proteins fill in what lies around the CDR3, so the full variable domain reads SAVISQKPSRDICQRGTSLTIQCQVDSQVTMMFWYRQQPGQSLTLIATANQGSEATYESGFVIDKFPISRPNLTFSTLTVSNMSPEDSSIYLCSVRTEKETQYFGPGTRLLVL.